The 11 T cell receptor beta chains in this list originate from one sample, sequenced in a study of CXCR3-negative and CXCR3-positive naive CD8 T cells (dated by TCRdb to the late 2010s). Findings and caveats that apply to the study as a whole: Compared with CXCR3-negative naive cells, CXCR3-positive naive cells had TRB CDR3s with higher hydrophobicity (lower Kidera factor 4), lower energy, and higher strength and volume indices.

TCRdb lists the instrument as NextSeq 550. The Human TCR Profiling Kit (MiLaboratory) was used to prepare UMI-labeled 5' RACE TRB cDNA libraries. Following TCRdb reprocessing, every CDR3 protein sequence forms one entry, and DNA is not provided. The record for this sample contains tens of thousands of distinct CDR3 sequences. The ten largest make up 0.8% to 0.85% of the sample. No antigen has been assigned to these receptors. Sequencing was performed on naive CXCR3+ CD8+ T cells from blood. Interpreted using the paper, the cell subset or site label stands for: CD45RO-CCR7+CD27+CD95- naive CD8+ T cells expressing CXCR3 (TNR3+). The receptors derive from a human donor in good health. Some clones in this sample may be carry-over from other donors' samples.

V usage is TRBV3-1 and J usage is TRBJ2-7. CDR1 and CDR2 (germline): LGHDT, YNNKEL (reference sequence). This CDR3 comprises 13 residues. CDR3 amino acids: CASSQENGLEQYF.

The CDR3 reads CSASFGALNTEAFF. V is TRBV20-1 and J is TRBJ1-1; TCRdb proposes TRBD1, but this gene call is untestable without DNA. Germline CDR1 is DFQATT and CDR2 is SNEGSKA (reference sequence). The CDR3 runs to 14 residues.

The rearrangement joins TRBV11-1 to TRBJ2-7; the D call of TRBD1 rests on TCRdb alone, since no DNA is present to check it. The CDR3 covers 15 residues. Per germline, CDR1 SGHAT and CDR2 FQDESV (reference sequence). This chain's CDR3 is CASSSYRQGSYEQYF. Full variable domain (remainder filled in from reference TRBV11-1 and TRBJ2-7): EAEVAQSPRYKITEKSQAVAFWCDPISGHATLYWYRQILGQGPELLVQFQDESVVDDSQLPKDRFSAERLKGVDSTLKIQPAELGDSAMYLCASSSYRQGSYEQYFGPGTRLTVT.

The rearrangement uses TRBV28 and TRBJ2-1; TCRdb gives TRBD1 as the D gene, but with no DNA this cannot be confirmed. CDR3 length equals 15 residues. Germline CDR1 reads MDHEN; CDR2 reads SYDVKM. The CDR3 reads CASSPDRVAYNEQFF. Full variable domain (outside the CDR3, taken from reference TRBV28 and TRBJ2-1): DVKVTQSSRYLVKRTGEKVFLECVQDMDHENMFWYRQDPGLGLRLIYFSYDVKMKEKGDIPEGYSVSREKKERFSLILESASTNQTSMYLCASSPDRVAYNEQFFGPGTRLTVL.

The rearrangement joins TRBV4-3 to TRBJ2-7; TCRdb's assignment of TRBD1 cannot be checked, as there is no DNA. CDR3 length: 14 amino acids. Germline-derived CDR1 and CDR2 are LGHNA and YSLEER. CDR3 amino acids: CASSQRQGFYEQYF.

This chain connects TRBV2 to TRBJ1-1. Germline V gives CDR1 SNHLY, CDR2 FYNNEI. The CDR3 is 14 amino acids. This CDR3 reads CASSVAFMNTEAFF. Together with reference TRBV2 and TRBJ1-1, the CDR3 gives the full variable domain: EPEVTQTPSHQVTQMGQEVILRCVPISNHLYFYWYRQILGQKVEFLVSFYNNEISEKSEIFDDQFSVERPDGSNFTLKIRSTKLEDSAMYFCASSVAFMNTEAFFGQGTRLTVV.

J is TRBJ2-3 and V is TRBV20-1; absent DNA, TCRdb's TRBD1 call cannot be checked. Per the germline V gene, CDR1 is DFQATT and CDR2 is SNEGSKA (reference sequence). The CDR3 consists of 13 residues. The CDR3 here is CSALDSFLGTQYF.

The chain carries TRBV2 and TRBJ2-7; the TCRdb call, TRBD2, lacks DNA for checking. This CDR3 spans 16 amino acids. The germline V gene encodes CDR1 SNHLY and CDR2 FYNNEI. Here the CDR3 reads CASSVGLAGAQYEQYF.

The rearrangement links TRBV4-1 to TRBJ2-7. Germline CDR1 reads MGHRA; CDR2 reads YSYEKL. The CDR3 length is 14 residues. This chain's CDR3 is CASSQVNGAYEQYF.

The V and J genes are TRBV6-2 or TRBV6-3 and TRBJ1-5; TCRdb lists TRBD1, though no DNA is available to test this call. CDR1 is MNHEY and CDR2 is SVGEGT in the germline V gene. CDR3 length equals 14 residues. This CDR3 is CASGATDSNQPQHF.

The chain joins TRBV11-2 to TRBJ1-1; TCRdb's D call of TRBD1 is untestable without DNA. The CDR3 is made up of 17 amino acids. The germline V gene encodes CDR1 SGHAT and CDR2 FQNNGV. The CDR3 protein is CASSLVFRQGMNTEAFF.